This record concerns one TCR beta chain sequence. It has no known antigen specificity. Base qualities are not recorded, but no much larger clone differs from it by a single base. The germline V gene provides CDR1 SGHDT and CDR2 YYEEEE. The germline ends are 14 bases apart after V is trimmed by 0 bases and J by 1 base. Spanning cysteine to phenylalanine, the CDR3 consists of 17 amino acids. This entry keeps only the CDR3 DNA: 51 bases, framed from base 1. The record originates from a study of blood T cell repertoires in COVID-19 (dated by TCRdb to 2018 to 2021). Background for the entire study: The collaborator samples originated in the United States, Italy and Spain and spanned the acute and convalescent phases of COVID-19. The material from the prospective study consisted of cDNA or gDNA derived from T cells, B-cell-depleted T cells, or PBMCs. Deeply sampled blood TCRbeta repertoires from subjects exposed to, actively infected with, or recovered from COVID-19 were included in the dataset. The repertoires were made available in a free public database intended to serve as a resource for research on the immune response to SARS-CoV-2. The samples were drawn from the first 160 participants of the ongoing ImmuneRACE study and from over a thousand subjects provided by 6 global collaborators. Nearly every sample came with metadata listing a de-identified subject ID, COVID-19 status, age in years and sex. Where HLA class I and class II types were available, the types were taken from metadata supplied by the sample provider, not from assay-based typing. Results and caveats for the whole study, not just this receptor: Clinical and demographic metadata were provided uncurated, with the amount varying by source and participant.

TCRbeta CDR3 regions were amplified from genomic DNA by means of the immunoSEQ Assay, a bias-controlled multiplex PCR. The study's own analysis went as follows. The number of nucleated cells in each sample was estimated by amplification of reference gene primers within the assay. Sequence reads were collapsed and filtered to measure the absolute abundance of every unique TCRbeta CDR3 rearrangement. Productive Simpson clonality was computed per sample as the square root of Simpson's diversity index over productive rearrangements. TCRdb took over this immuneACCESS table, retaining in-frame rearrangements with V and J assigned. Such tables are incomplete; in checked studies, under half of the missing clones stem from an unresolved V gene, and the remainder is unexplained. D and trimming come from the DNA, and the V and J calls and clone size come from that table. This sample lists tens of thousands of clones; around 89% were detected once. In total, the top ten clones hold 10% of the sample.

Participants in the prospective study were aged roughly 18 to 100 years, lived in 24 United States geographic areas, and enrolled through a virtual design. In the prospective study, cohorts were assigned on the basis of participant-reported clinical history obtained from a screening survey and a study questionnaire. ImmuneRACE Cohort 3 recovered participants were defined by two consecutive negative NP/OP PCR tests, healthcare professional clearance, or symptom resolution. Each participant in the prospective study had whole blood, serum and a nasopharyngeal or oropharyngeal swab collected by mobile phlebotomists. Additional blood draws and questionnaires over an approximately 2-month period could optionally be provided by prospective study participants. Blood samples from the prospective study were shipped frozen or at room temperature prior to DNA extraction.

Rearrangement joined TRBV5-6 to TRBJ2-1; tentative D gene TRBD1, with 5 bases matching. What was sequenced was PBMCs or T cells enriched from blood (not recorded which). The clonotype was recovered from a woman between 35 and 50 years old who had recovered from COVID-19. The CDR3 sequence is CASSLDGKGVSYNEQFF. The nucleotide sequence reads as follows: TGTGCCAGCAGCTTGGATGGTAAAGGGGTGTCCTACAATGAGCAGTTCTTC.